This T cell receptor beta chain was identified during a study of blood T cells in healthy people across ages. V lost 5 bases, J lost 0 bases, and 9 bases lay in between. The CDR3 sequence is 15 residues long. CDR1 is KGHDR and CDR2 is SFDVKD in the germline V gene. A second about 7 to 11 cycle PCR used barcoded and J-beta primers. TCRdb called the 5' RACE reads again in MiXCR, with one record for every CDR3 protein. The sample consists of nearly 800,000 distinct CDR3 sequences, 45% to 70% of them appearing once. The TCR comes from a man aged 40-55 years in good health. The rearrangement links TRBV24-1 to TRBJ2-2; D gene uncertain. Sequences were obtained from blood. For the CDR3, the DNA is TGTGCCACCAGTGGTAACAACGCGAACACCGGGGAGCTGTTTTTT. Amino acid sequence: CATSGNNANTGELFF.